The 31 T cell receptor beta chains reported below all come from one sample, sequenced in a study of blood T cell repertoires in COVID-19. Clones were sequenced by immunoSEQ multiplex PCR, and TCRdb holds only the in-frame ones, with some missing. The sample comprises 200,000 or so clones, 70% to 85% of which are singletons, and 6.5% to 7% rests with the top ten. The sequenced material came from peripheral blood. These receptors were obtained from a human donor with acute or convalescent COVID-19. The donor label of this sample is uncertain.

The rearrangement joins TRBV7-6 to TRBJ2-5; D possibly corresponds to TRBD1 (5 bases). The CDR3 sequence is 15 residues long. Trimming shortened V by 3 bases and J by 5 bases, and 16 bases separated the two germline ends. CDR1 is SGHVS and CDR2 is FNYEAQ in the germline V gene. The CDR3 DNA reads TGTGCCAGCAGCTTGGCAGGTGGGAAGGGGGAGACCCAGTACTTC. Its translation: CASSLAGGKGETQYF.

This chain joins TRBV28 and TRBJ1-1; no reliable D call. The V end lost 8 bases, the J end lost 1 base, and 14 bases lay between the germline ends. This CDR3 spans 14 amino acids. Germline V CDR1 and CDR2: MDHEN, SYDVKM. In nucleotides, the CDR3 is TGTGCCAGCGGCCTCGGGTGGCAGAACACTGAAGCTTTCTTT. As protein: CASGLGWQNTEAFF.

The rearrangement uses TRBV9 and TRBJ2-3, with D perhaps TRBD2 (5 bases). The CDR3 runs 16 residues. V lost 4 bases, J lost 0 bases, and 15 bases lay in between. CDR1 is SGDLS, CDR2 YYNGEE, per germline. The CDR3 sequence: CASSPTEDASTDTQYF. The CDR3 region has the DNA TGTGCCAGCAGCCCAACGGAGGACGCTAGCACAGATACGCAGTATTTT. The entire variable domain, with the rest obtained from reference TRBV9 and TRBJ2-3, is as follows: DSGVTQTPKHLITATGQRVTLRCSPRSGDLSVYWYQQSLDQGLQFLIQYYNGEERAKGNILERFSAQQFPDLHSELNLSSLELGDSALYFCASSPTEDASTDTQYFGPGTRLTVL.

The rearrangement uses TRBV3-1 (or the pseudogene TRBV3-2) and TRBJ2-1, with TRBD2 identical over 9 bases. The junction had 2 bases not matched to a gene; V was cut back by 1 base and J by 4 bases. The CDR3 consists of 15 residues. CDR1 and CDR2 from the germline V gene are LGHDT and YNNKEL (reference sequence). In DNA, the CDR3 is TGTGCCAGCAGCCAAGTTAGCGGGAGTTACAATGAGCAGTTCTTC. This gives the protein CASSQVSGSYNEQFF.

J is TRBJ2-1 and V is TRBV27; 10 bases fit TRBD2. The CDR3 totals 17 residues. CDR1 and CDR2 from the germline V gene are MNHEY and SMNVEV (reference sequence). J gave up 0 bases and V 5 bases, and 7 bases lay outside the gene matches. The DNA for the CDR3 is TGTGCCAGCAGTATAGCGGGAGGTTCTAGCTCCTACAATGAGCAGTTCTTC. Translated, it gives CASSIAGGSSSYNEQFF.

The rearrangement uses TRBV7-3 and TRBJ2-3, with D possibly TRBD1 on 6 matching bases. Germline loops: CDR1 SGHTA, CDR2 FQGTGA. The CDR3 runs to 15 residues. Trimming took 5 bases from V and 4 from J, leaving 16 bases between them. The CDR3 DNA reads TGTGCCAGCAGCCCAGGGGTCAGAGGTGCAGATACGCAGTATTTT. This encodes CASSPGVRGADTQYF.

The chain joins TRBV6-2 or TRBV6-3 to TRBJ2-5; 15 nucleotides match TRBD2. The junction had 8 bases not matched to a gene; V was cut back by 6 bases and J by 6 bases. The CDR3 totals 16 residues. Germline lookup yields CDR1 MNHEY and CDR2 SVGEGT. CDR3 sequence (DNA): TGTGCCAGCAGCCGTGGACTAGCGGGAGGGCCAAAGACCCAGTACTTC. Translating it yields CASSRGLAGGPKTQYF.

The rearrangement links TRBV28 to TRBJ2-7, with a weak D call TRBD2 (5 bases). This CDR3 comprises 14 residues. The V end was cut by 4 bases, the J end by 3 bases, with 13 bases between. Germline V lookup: CDR1 MDHEN, CDR2 SYDVKM. CDR3 amino acids: CASSSAGGIYEQYF. The CDR3 DNA reads TGTGCCAGCAGTTCGGCGGGCGGAATCTACGAGCAGTACTTC. The full variable domain, in which reference TRBV28 and TRBJ2-7 provide the parts outside the CDR3, is DVKVTQSSRYLVKRTGEKVFLECVQDMDHENMFWYRQDPGLGLRLIYFSYDVKMKEKGDIPEGYSVSREKKERFSLILESASTNQTSMYLCASSSAGGIYEQYFGPGTRLTVT.

The V gene is TRBV12-1, the J gene TRBJ1-1; the D segment call TRBD1 is taken from the table without a DNA check. TRBV12-1 is labeled a pseudogene. This CDR3 is 18 amino acids long. The CDR3 region has the DNA TGTGCCAGCAGCTTTCCAACTACACGACAGGGAATTTCCACTGAAGCTTTCTTT. This sequence encodes CASSFPTTRQGISTEAFF.

The rearrangement joins TRBV10-1 to TRBJ1-2, with 9 bases identical to TRBD1. Germline trimming cut 4 bases from V and 6 bases from J; bases unmatched to any gene: 3. This CDR3 has 13 residues. The germline V gene encodes CDR1 WNHNN and CDR2 SYGVQD (reference sequence). In DNA form, the CDR3 reads TGCGCCAGCAGTGGAGGGACAGGGAATGGCTACACCTTC. It specifies CASSGGTGNGYTF.

The rearrangement links TRBV10-1 to TRBJ2-5; 13 bases line up with TRBD2. Germline trimming cut 5 bases from V and 3 bases from J; bases unmatched to any gene: 3. Germline V gives CDR1 WNHNN, CDR2 SYGVQD (reference sequence). This CDR3 region has 15 residues. CDR3 sequence (DNA): TGCGCCAGCAGTTCTGGACTAGCGGGAGAAGAGACCCAGTACTTC. Translation: CASSSGLAGEETQYF.

This sequence joins TRBV25-1 and TRBJ2-7; 10 bases align to TRBD2. CDR3 size: 15 residues. Trimming at V came to 5 bases and at J to 5 bases, leaving 9 bases not matched to a gene. CDR1 and CDR2 (germline): MGHDK, SYGVNS. The CDR3 protein is CASSKASGSSHEQYF. Here the CDR3 DNA reads TGTGCCAGCAGTAAAGCTAGCGGGAGCTCGCACGAGCAGTACTTC.

Concerning this clone itself: At the DNA level, this CDR3 is encoded by other sequences in the same sample as well. This chain links TRBV4-3 with TRBJ2-7; maybe TRBD1 (6 bases). CDR1 is LGHNA, CDR2 YSLEER, per germline. The ends were cut back, 0 bases at V and 4 bases at J, with 7 bases in the middle. The CDR3 sequence is 13 residues long. CDR3 sequence: CASSQEGGYEQYF. For the CDR3, the DNA is TGCGCCAGCAGCCAAGAAGGGGGTTACGAGCAGTACTTC.

To note about this clone: The sample contains more than one DNA sequence encoding this CDR3. The chain recombines TRBV7-2 with TRBJ2-7; D possibly corresponds to TRBD2 (6 bases). V lost 2 bases to trimming and J lost 2 bases, with 10 bases between them. CDR3 length: 14 residues. CDR1 is SGHTA and CDR2 is FQGNSA in the germline V gene. CDR3 sequence: CASSLPGVTYEQYF. The CDR3 coding sequence is TGTGCCAGCAGCTTACCGGGAGTCACCTACGAGCAGTACTTC.

The chain couples TRBV6-5 to TRBJ1-4, with D unclear. Germline V CDR1 and CDR2: MNHEY, SVGAGI. The CDR3 spans 15 residues. V was pared by 0 bases and J by 8 bases, with 13 bases between. The CDR3 is CASSYSPWEEEKLFF. The DNA of the CDR3 is TGTGCCAGCAGTTACTCCCCCTGGGAGGAGGAAAAACTGTTTTTT.

The genes are TRBV5-8 and TRBJ2-3, with no clear D. Germline CDR1 is SGHTS and CDR2 is YDEGEE. The CDR3 contains 14 residues. V was shortened by 0 bases and J by 2 bases, with 7 bases between the two germline ends. The CDR3 DNA reads as TGTGCCAGCAGCTTGGGCACTTCCACAGATACGCAGTATTTT. Its protein is CASSLGTSTDTQYF.

The J gene is TRBJ1-5, the V gene TRBV28; weak D call: TRBD1 (5 bases). Trimming stripped 3 bases from V and 0 bases from J, with 9 bases between. This CDR3 comprises 15 residues. The germline gives CDR1 MDHEN, CDR2 SYDVKM. The CDR3 here is CASSLAGFSNQPQHF. Written as DNA, the CDR3 is TGTGCCAGCAGTTTGGCAGGGTTTAGCAATCAGCCCCAGCATTTT. The variable domain in full, completed from reference TRBV28 and TRBJ1-5, reads DVKVTQSSRYLVKRTGEKVFLECVQDMDHENMFWYRQDPGLGLRLIYFSYDVKMKEKGDIPEGYSVSREKKERFSLILESASTNQTSMYLCASSLAGFSNQPQHFGDGTRLSIL.

This chain links TRBV6-1 with TRBJ2-2; TRBD2 matches at 10 bases. Losses at the gene ends were 5 bases for V and 5 bases for J; bases not matched to a gene: 5. CDR1 and CDR2 (germline): MNHNS, SASEGT. The CDR3 contains 15 residues. The CDR3 loop reads CASSPSGRRTGELFF. The DNA for the CDR3 is TGTGCCAGCAGTCCTAGCGGGAGACGTACCGGGGAGCTGTTTTTT.

The chain has TRBV19 and TRBJ1-2, with a possible D match to TRBD1 (5 bases). V was shortened by 4 bases and J by 2 bases, with 8 bases between the two germline ends. Germline assignment: CDR1 LNHDA and CDR2 SQIVND (reference sequence). CDR3 length: 13 residues. The CDR3 bases are TGTGCCAGTAGTACCGCAGGGAACTATGGCTACACCTTC. It encodes CASSTAGNYGYTF.

The J gene is TRBJ2-7, the V gene TRBV4-1; 9 nucleotides line up with TRBD1. V shed 5 bases, J shed 1 base, and the junction held 6 bases outside the gene matches. CDR1 is MGHRA and CDR2 is YSYEKL in the germline V gene. The CDR3 length is 15 residues. As DNA, the CDR3 is TGCGCCAGCAGCATCCACGGGACAGGGTCCTACGAGCAGTACTTC. Its translation: CASSIHGTGSYEQYF.

The chain is built from TRBV6-5 and TRBJ1-5; D is ambiguous. Trimming removed 7 bases from V and 4 bases from J, with 11 bases in between. Per the germline V gene, CDR1 is MNHEY and CDR2 is SVGAGI. The CDR3 contains 13 residues. The CDR3 DNA sequence: TGTGCCAGCACCGGAGGGCGGAATCAGCCCCAGCATTTT. Its protein is CASTGGRNQPQHF.

This clone was recorded only once. The rearrangement joins TRBV7-6 to TRBJ1-2; 9 nucleotides align to TRBD1. The CDR3 runs 14 residues. Germline V lookup: CDR1 SGHVS, CDR2 FNYEAQ. J gave up 9 bases and V 4 bases, and 9 bases lay outside the gene matches. CDR3 sequence reads: CASSSGTGPPSYTF. Here the CDR3 DNA reads TGTGCCAGCAGCTCCGGGACAGGGCCTCCTAGCTACACCTTC.

The gene calls are TRBV6-2 or TRBV6-3 and TRBJ2-2; TRBD2 is a possible D gene (5 bases). This CDR3 has 15 residues. Trimming took 4 bases from V and 0 from J, leaving 9 bases between them. Germline V lookup: CDR1 MNHEY, CDR2 SVGEGT. The CDR3 region has the DNA TGTGCCAGCAGTTTTGGACTGGCGAACACCGGGGAGCTGTTTTTT. It codes for CASSFGLANTGELFF.

V usage is TRBV5-4 and J usage is TRBJ2-7; 12 bases are a match to TRBD2. From germline, CDR1 is SGHNT and CDR2 YYREEE (reference sequence). The V gene end was trimmed by 4 bases and the J gene end by 2 bases; junction bases not matched to a gene: 7. The CDR3 length is 16 residues. CDR3 coding DNA: TGTGCCAGCAGCGTGGATCTAGCGGGAGGGACCTACGAGCAGTACTTC. This sequence encodes CASSVDLAGGTYEQYF.

V gene TRBV28 combines with J gene TRBJ2-1, with 8 bases fitting TRBD2. Germline V lookup: CDR1 MDHEN, CDR2 SYDVKM. The CDR3 contains 15 residues. With 4 bases clipped from V and 4 bases from J, the junction kept 6 bases outside the gene matches. Written as DNA, the CDR3 is TGTGCCAGCAGTTATACGGGAGGGCGTTACAATGAGCAGTTCTTC. It specifies CASSYTGGRYNEQFF.

The chain carries TRBV5-4 and TRBJ1-4; D call uncertain. Between the trimmed V and J ends, which lost 1 base and 7 bases, there was a span of 8 bases. The CDR3 length is 13 residues. Germline loops: CDR1 SGHNT, CDR2 YYREEE (reference sequence). This chain's CDR3 is CASSLRGIEKLFF. The CDR3 nucleotides are TGTGCCAGCAGCTTGAGAGGGATTGAAAAACTGTTTTTT.

The chain carries TRBV6-5 and TRBJ2-7; 8 bases align to TRBD1. Trimming cost V 2 bases and J 3 bases; bases outside gene matches: 3. CDR1 is MNHEY, CDR2 SVGAGI, per germline. The CDR3 runs to 14 residues. CDR3 sequence (DNA): TGTGCCAGCAGTTACCAAGGACAGGGCTACGAGCAGTACTTC. The encoded protein is CASSYQGQGYEQYF.

The sample holds one count of this clone. The CDR3 DNA reads as TGTGCCAGCAGCGTCAGTGTTTCTCTAGCGGGAGAGGAGACCCAGTACTTC. It codes for CASSVSVSLAGEETQYF. The gene calls are TRBV9 and TRBJ2-5; TRBD2 matches 10 bases. Germline assignment: CDR1 SGDLS and CDR2 YYNGEE. With 2 bases clipped from V and 5 bases from J, the junction kept 12 bases outside the gene matches. The CDR3 is made up of 17 amino acids.

The rearrangement links TRBV28 to TRBJ1-4; 10 nucleotides align to TRBD1. The trim removed 6 bases at V and 1 base at J, leaving 11 bases unmatched. This CDR3 is built from 18 residues. CDR1 is MDHEN and CDR2 is SYDVKM in the germline V gene. The DNA of the CDR3 is TGTGCCAGCAGCTCCGAGACAGGGGGCTTCGGAACTAATGAAAAACTGTTTTTT. This encodes CASSSETGGFGTNEKLFF. The whole variable domain, remainder taken from reference TRBV28 and TRBJ1-4, is DVKVTQSSRYLVKRTGEKVFLECVQDMDHENMFWYRQDPGLGLRLIYFSYDVKMKEKGDIPEGYSVSREKKERFSLILESASTNQTSMYLCASSSETGGFGTNEKLFFGSGTQLSVL.

The V and J genes are TRBV7-8 and TRBJ1-4; 11 bases line up with TRBD1. Germline values: CDR1 SGHVS, CDR2 FQNEAQ. The CDR3 runs 16 residues. V shed 5 bases, J shed 7 bases, and the junction held 9 bases outside the gene matches. CDR3 sequence: CASSRGSGTGGEKLFF. CDR3 nucleotide sequence: TGTGCCAGCAGCCGAGGTTCGGGGACAGGGGGTGAAAAACTGTTTTTT.

The count of this clone is one. The J gene is TRBJ1-1, the V gene TRBV11-1; no clear D gene. CDR3 size: 15 residues. Germline loops: CDR1 SGHAT, CDR2 FQDESV (reference sequence). V was trimmed by 3 bases and J by 0 bases, leaving 11 bases between them. The CDR3 loop is CASSFLTGMNTEAFF. The CDR3 DNA reads as TGTGCCAGCAGCTTTCTAACGGGGATGAACACTGAAGCTTTCTTT.